One and the same sample provided the 16 T cell receptor beta chains below, sequenced in a study of blood T cells in healthy people across ages. Using a J-beta primer mix together with a sample-barcoded 5' primer, a second PCR was run for roughly 7 to 12 cycles. From the 5' RACE reads, TCRdb called clonotypes with MiXCR, one entry per CDR3 protein. The sample lists 800,000 to 1,300,000 distinct CDR3 sequences, around 25% occurring once. This same sample was also taken into another study, of T cells of mothers and their children.

Material: blood. Receptor source: a girl aged 2 to 9 in good health.

This clonotype was observed a few times. The rearrangement joins TRBV20-1 to TRBJ2-6, with D possibly matching TRBD2 (5 bases). Germline V gene sequence: CDR1 DFQATT, CDR2 SNEGSKA (reference sequence). This CDR3 comprises 15 residues. Trimming removed 2 bases from V and 2 bases from J, with 10 bases in between. As DNA, the CDR3 is TGCAGTGCTAGAAGCCCGGGGACTGGGGCCAACGTCCTGACTTTC. It codes for CSARSPGTGANVLTF.

This clonotype was found a few times. Relative to the germline gene, one junction end is altered; a read error may explain this. The chain employs TRBV20-1 and TRBJ1-3; a possible D gene is TRBD1 (5 bases). Germline V lookup: CDR1 DFQATT, CDR2 SNEGSKA (reference sequence). The CDR3 spans 15 residues. This CDR3 reads CSAGDRGLSGNTIYF. The CDR3 DNA is TGCAGTGCTGGAGATCGGGGCCTCTCTGGAAACACCATATATTTT.

This clonotype was detected only a few times. The CDR3 loop is CSAGGQGGPYEQYF. CDR3 in DNA: TGCAGCGCTGGGGGACAGGGAGGCCCCTACGAGCAGTACTTC. The chain carries TRBV29-1 and TRBJ2-7; 9 bases match TRBD1. This CDR3 has 14 residues. CDR1 is SQVTM, CDR2 ANQGSEA, per germline. The ends lost 7 bases at V and 2 bases at J; junction bases unmatched: 9.

This clonotype was detected only a few times. V usage is TRBV5-1 and J usage is TRBJ2-5; D may correspond to TRBD1 or TRBD2 (5 bases each). The DNA end favors TRBJ2-1, so the J call may be wrong. The CDR3 contains 16 residues. From germline, CDR1 is SGHRS and CDR2 YFSETQ. CDR3 sequence: CASSLYVGAGMYEQFF. The CDR3 DNA reads TGCGCCAGCAGCTTGTACGTTGGGGCCGGGATGTATGAGCAGTTCTTC.

This clonotype was detected only a few times. This rearrangement joins TRBV12-3 or TRBV12-4 to TRBJ1-1, with TRBD1 matching 8 bases. The CDR3 is 15 amino acids. V shed 5 bases and J 1 base; nucleotides not matched to a gene: 6. The CDR3: CASSPGTGENTEAFF. Written as DNA, the CDR3 is TGTGCCAGCAGTCCCGGGACAGGCGAGAACACTGAAGCTTTCTTT.

This clonotype was observed a few times. The rearrangement joins TRBV11-2 to TRBJ2-7, with D tentatively TRBD2 (5 bases). CDR1 and CDR2 (germline): SGHAT, FQNNGV. The CDR3 loop spans 15 amino acids. The V and J ends lost 3 bases and 2 bases respectively, with 14 bases between them. The CDR3 coding sequence is TGTGCCAGCAGCTTCGGACTCTACGGCCCCTACGAGCAGTACTTC. Residues: CASSFGLYGPYEQYF.

V gene TRBV27 combines with J gene TRBJ2-3; 9 bases are shared with TRBD1. The CDR3 is made up of 11 amino acids. Trimming removed 4 bases from V and 10 bases from J; junction bases left unmatched: 0. In germline, CDR1 is MNHEY, CDR2 SMNVEV (reference sequence). CDR3 nucleotides: TGTGCCAGCAGTTGGGACAGGGCGCAGTATTTT. Residues: CASSWDRAQYF.

Only a few counts were recorded for this clonotype. The chain uses TRBV7-3 and TRBJ2-1; D is perhaps TRBD1 or TRBD2 (6 bases each). Trimming pared 5 bases from V and 2 bases from J, leaving 16 bases between. Germline loops: CDR1 SGHTA, CDR2 FQGTGA. The CDR3 loop spans 16 amino acids. The CDR3 sequence is CASSTLSGATYNEQFF. CDR3 bases: TGTGCCAGCAGCACTCTATCGGGGGCGACCTACAATGAGCAGTTCTTC. Combining the CDR3 with reference TRBV7-3 and TRBJ2-1 gives the whole variable domain GAGVSQTPSNKVTEKGKYVELRCDPISGHTALYWYRQSLGQGPEFLIYFQGTGAADDSGLPNDRFFAVRPEGSVSTLKIQRTERGDSAVYLCASSTLSGATYNEQFFGPGTRLTVL.

V gene TRBV28 combines with J gene TRBJ2-7; no clear D. The DNA matches TRBJ2-1 better at its end, which makes the J call doubtful. The CDR3 length is 15 residues. Germline V lookup: CDR1 MDHEN, CDR2 SYDVKM. The CDR3 loop reads CATTYGENHYNEQFF. For the CDR3, the DNA is TGTGCCACCACGTATGGCGAAAATCATTACAATGAGCAGTTCTTC.

For this clonotype: The junction departs from the called germline gene at one end, perhaps through a read error. This sequence joins TRBV6-6 and TRBJ1-2, with D uncertain. This CDR3 has 13 amino acids. The germline CDR1 and CDR2 sequences are MNHNY and SVGAGI (reference sequence). CDR3 nucleotides: TGTGCCAGCATGCAATGGGTCGGCTATCGCTACACCTTC. Residues: CASMQWVGYRYTF.

The chain combines TRBV29-1 with TRBJ2-3, with 8 bases identical to TRBD2. Germline CDR1 SQVTM, CDR2 ANQGSEA. The ends lost 4 bases at V and 3 bases at J; junction bases unmatched: 6. This CDR3 region has 14 residues. CDR3 sequence (DNA): TGCAGCGTTGCGGGGGGGCTATTAACAGATACGCAGTATTTT. Its protein is CSVAGGLLTDTQYF.

This clonotype was counted between two and nine times. The rearrangement uses TRBV18 and TRBJ2-2; possibly TRBD1 for D (6 bases). Germline CDR1 is KGHSH and CDR2 is LQKENI. V was cut by 2 bases and J by 12 bases, with 19 bases left in between. CDR3 length equals 15 residues. The CDR3 nucleotides read TGTGCCAGCTCACCAATAGCAGGGGACCCTGAGAAGCTGTTTTTT. Its protein is CASSPIAGDPEKLFF.

The genes are TRBV15 and TRBJ2-2; no reliable D call. The V and J ends lost 1 base and 6 bases respectively, with 9 bases between them. CDR1 LNHNV and CDR2 YYDKDF come from the germline V gene (reference sequence). The CDR3 is 14 residues long. CDR3 coding DNA: TGTGCCACCAGCAGAGGCCAGGTCGCCGGGGAGCTGTTTTTT. Protein product: CATSRGQVAGELFF.

This clonotype has only a few counts. The chain couples TRBV9 to TRBJ2-1; no definite D call. CDR3 size: 14 residues. Germline-derived CDR1 and CDR2 are SGDLS and YYNGEE. The V gene lost 0 bases and the J gene lost 5 bases, with 9 bases spanning the gap. The CDR3 is CASSVGVADNEQFF. The CDR3, as DNA: TGTGCCAGCAGCGTAGGGGTTGCGGACAATGAGCAGTTCTTC.

This clonotype was seen more than once but under ten times. The chain joins TRBV7-2 to TRBJ2-1; D not resolved. This CDR3 comprises 15 residues. Trimming cost V 3 bases and J 1 base, with 10 bases left between them. Germline V gene data show CDR1 as SGHTA and CDR2 as FQGNSA. CDR3 in DNA: TGTGCCAGCAGCTTTCGGGTAGGATCCTACAATGAGCAGTTCTTC. Translating it yields CASSFRVGSYNEQFF.

The V call is TRBV5-1, the J call TRBJ2-5; no reliable D call. Looked up from germline, CDR1 is SGHRS and CDR2 is YFSETQ. The CDR3 is made up of 14 amino acids. V was cut by 2 bases and J by 2 bases, with 10 bases left in between. CDR3 coding DNA: TGCGCCAGCAGCTTCCAACAGTTTCAAGAGACCCAGTACTTC. Residues: CASSFQQFQETQYF.